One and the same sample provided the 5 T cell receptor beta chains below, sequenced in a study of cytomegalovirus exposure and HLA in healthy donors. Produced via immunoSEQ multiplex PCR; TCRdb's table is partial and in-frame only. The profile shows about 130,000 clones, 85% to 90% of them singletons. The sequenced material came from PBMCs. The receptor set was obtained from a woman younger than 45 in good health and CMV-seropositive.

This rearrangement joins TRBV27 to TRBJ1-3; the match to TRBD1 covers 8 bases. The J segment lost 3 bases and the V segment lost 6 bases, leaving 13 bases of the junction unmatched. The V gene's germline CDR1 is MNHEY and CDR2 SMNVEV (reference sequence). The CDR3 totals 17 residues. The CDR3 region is CASSPLSPGGSGNTIYF. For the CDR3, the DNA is TGTGCCAGCAGCCCTTTATCCCCAGGGGGCAGTGGAAACACCATATATTTT.

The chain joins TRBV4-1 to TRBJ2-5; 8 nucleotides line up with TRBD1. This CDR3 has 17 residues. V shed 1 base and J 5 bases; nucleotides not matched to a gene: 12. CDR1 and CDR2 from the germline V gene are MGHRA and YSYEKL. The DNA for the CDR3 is TGCGCCAGCAGCCAAGTAGTAGGTCAGGGGGCATGGGAGACCCAGTACTTC. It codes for CASSQVVGQGAWETQYF.

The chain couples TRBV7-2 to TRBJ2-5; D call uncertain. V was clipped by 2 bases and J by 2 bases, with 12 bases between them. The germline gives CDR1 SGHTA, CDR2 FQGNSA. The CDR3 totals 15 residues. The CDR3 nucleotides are TGTGCCAGCAGCTTAAGCCCCGGGTTACAAGAGACCCAGTACTTC. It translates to CASSLSPGLQETQYF.

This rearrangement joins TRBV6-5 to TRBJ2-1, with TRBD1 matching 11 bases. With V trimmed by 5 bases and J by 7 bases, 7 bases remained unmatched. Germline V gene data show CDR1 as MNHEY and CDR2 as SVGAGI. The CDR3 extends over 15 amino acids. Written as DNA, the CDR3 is TGTGCCAGCAGTCCGGACAGGGGGCAACCGAATGAGCAGTTCTTC. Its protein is CASSPDRGQPNEQFF.

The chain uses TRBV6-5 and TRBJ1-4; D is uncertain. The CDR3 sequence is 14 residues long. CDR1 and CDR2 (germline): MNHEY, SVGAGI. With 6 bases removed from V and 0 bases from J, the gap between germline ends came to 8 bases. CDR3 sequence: CASRTSATNEKLFF. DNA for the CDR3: TGTGCCAGCAGGACAAGTGCAACTAATGAAAAACTGTTTTTT.